The clone carrying this T cell receptor (beta chain) was recorded a few times. Trimming pared 3 bases from V and 5 bases from J, leaving 12 bases between. The CDR3 has 13 residues. Germline V gene sequence: CDR1 SGHTS, CDR2 YDEGEE. Amplifying from RNA transcripts, the study obtained TCR beta CDR3 regions. HTBI-primed first-round RT-PCR preceded second-round multiplex PCR. MiXCR, applied by TCRdb to the multiplex PCR reads, yields one record per CDR3 protein. The sample consists of about 480,000 distinct CDR3 sequences, approximately 15% of them appearing once. This sample was taken from a study of Graves' ophthalmopathy and Graves' hyperthyroidism. Overall study: There was a collection of peripheral blood at initial diagnosis, before any treatment.

Moderate-to-severe activity, CAS ≥3, NOSPECS ≥4 and duration under 3 months were recorded for donors with ophthalmopathy. Certain patients, namely those with other autoimmune diseases, uncontrolled infections, pregnancy or lactation, were excluded. A diagnosis was made from clinical symptoms together with serum thyroxine, TRAb, thyroid ultrasound and orbital computed tomography. The chain combines TRBV5-8 with TRBJ2-7; possibly TRBD1 or TRBD2 for D (5 bases each). Sequencing used blood. The receptor was derived from a woman in her thirties with Graves' ophthalmopathy. CDR3 in DNA: TGTGCCAGCAGCTCGGGACCTAGGGACGAGCAGTACTTC. Translating gives CASSSGPRDEQYF.